This is a list of T cell receptor beta chains from one sample in a study of T cell repertoires in cytomegalovirus infection. TCRdb re-analysed the reads in MiXCR, keeping a single row per CDR3 protein. The table records around 300,000 distinct CDR3 sequences, 9.5% of them present only once. What was sequenced was PBMCs. The receptors originated from a human donor in good health (CMV status not recorded). Some clones in this sample may be carry-over from other donors' samples. The CDR3 runs from the conserved cysteine through the conserved F or W.

j_call,v_call,cdr3_aa
TRBJ2-7,TRBV19,CASSPHLHYEQYF
TRBJ1-6,TRBV18,CASSPDTAYALNSPLHF
TRBJ2-3,TRBV2,CASSEPRDLTFSGRGDTQYF
TRBJ2-3,TRBV6-1,CASHPSGRAWADTQYF
TRBJ2-1,TRBV7-2,CASSLVGYIEQFF
TRBJ2-3,TRBV20-1,CSANQDTQYF
TRBJ2-3,TRBV7-3,CASSPVGGEGEDTQYF
TRBJ2-5,TRBV20-1,CSARDQRGAGETQYF
TRBJ1-6,TRBV7-2,CASSSMTGVRSPLHF
TRBJ2-7,TRBV6-1,CASSRKGLAEGEQYF
TRBJ2-1,TRBV7-4,CASSLGAGTSGYNEQFF
TRBJ2-5,TRBV25-1,CASSELNPSRQETQYF
TRBJ2-3,TRBV6-2/TRBV6-3,CASSYPQRAQYF
TRBJ2-3,TRBV7-9,CASSPEGTGMNTQYF
TRBJ2-2,TRBV12-3/TRBV12-4,CASRDTGELFF
TRBJ2-1,TRBV7-6,CASSLGMNEQFF
TRBJ2-5,TRBV7-2,CASSLHRLAGSGETQYF
TRBJ2-7,TRBV6-5,CASRAGGESSYEQYF
TRBJ1-2,TRBV7-9,CAISRTGLNYGYTF
TRBJ1-1,TRBV7-2,CASSLVEGTMNTEAFF
TRBJ2-2,TRBV5-4,CASRVGTLNTGELFF
TRBJ1-5,TRBV4-1,CASSQPKGTGAYSNQPQHF
TRBJ1-5,TRBV7-9,CASSLVAEGTLQPQHF
TRBJ1-5,TRBV12-3/TRBV12-4,CASSFRGRYQPQHF
TRBJ2-1,TRBV30,CAWSEGQTYNEQFF
TRBJ2-7,TRBV7-2,CASSSQTYEQYF
TRBJ2-5,TRBV6-2/TRBV6-3,CASSYRGQGAIQETQYF
TRBJ2-1,TRBV15,CATSGTGRTSYNEQFF
TRBJ2-7,TRBV7-6,CASSLPQREGRDEQYF